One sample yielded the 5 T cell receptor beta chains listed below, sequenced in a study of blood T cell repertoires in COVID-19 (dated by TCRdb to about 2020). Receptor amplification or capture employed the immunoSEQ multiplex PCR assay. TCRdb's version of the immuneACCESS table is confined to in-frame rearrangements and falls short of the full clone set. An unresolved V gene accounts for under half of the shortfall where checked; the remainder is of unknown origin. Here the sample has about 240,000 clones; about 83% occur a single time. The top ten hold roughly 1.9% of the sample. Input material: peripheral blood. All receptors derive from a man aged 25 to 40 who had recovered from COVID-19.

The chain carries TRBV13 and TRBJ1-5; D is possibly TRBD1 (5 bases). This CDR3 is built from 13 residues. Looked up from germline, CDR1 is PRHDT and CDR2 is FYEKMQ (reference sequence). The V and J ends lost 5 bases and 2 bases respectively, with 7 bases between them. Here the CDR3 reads CASSGGGNQPQHF. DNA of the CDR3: TGTGCCAGCAGCGGGGGGGGCAATCAGCCCCAGCATTTT.

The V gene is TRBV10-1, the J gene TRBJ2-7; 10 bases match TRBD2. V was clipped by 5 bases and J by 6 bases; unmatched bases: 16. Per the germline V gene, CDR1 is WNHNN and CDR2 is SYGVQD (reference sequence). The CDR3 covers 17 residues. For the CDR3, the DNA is TGCGCCAGCAGTACCCTAGCGGGGGCGACCCGACGTCTCGAGCAGTACGTC. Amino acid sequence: CASSTLAGATRRLEQYV.

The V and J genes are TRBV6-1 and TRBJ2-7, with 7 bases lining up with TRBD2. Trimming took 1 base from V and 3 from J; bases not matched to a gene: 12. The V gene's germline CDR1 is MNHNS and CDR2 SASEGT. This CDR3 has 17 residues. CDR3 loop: CASSEGGGRTKYYEQYF. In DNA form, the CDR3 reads TGTGCCAGCAGTGAAGGCGGGGGACGGACAAAGTACTACGAGCAGTACTTC.

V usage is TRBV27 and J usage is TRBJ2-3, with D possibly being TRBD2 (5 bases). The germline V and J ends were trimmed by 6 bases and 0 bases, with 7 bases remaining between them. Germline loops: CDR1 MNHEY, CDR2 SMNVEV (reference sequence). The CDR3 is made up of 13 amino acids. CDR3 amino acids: CASRLVSTDTQYF. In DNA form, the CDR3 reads TGTGCCAGCAGACTAGTTAGCACAGATACGCAGTATTTT.

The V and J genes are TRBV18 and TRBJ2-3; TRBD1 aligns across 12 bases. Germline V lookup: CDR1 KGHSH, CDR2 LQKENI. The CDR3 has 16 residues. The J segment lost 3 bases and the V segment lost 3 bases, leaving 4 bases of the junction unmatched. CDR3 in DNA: TGTGCCAGCTCACCGGGACAGGGGGCAGTAACAGATACGCAGTATTTT. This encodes CASSPGQGAVTDTQYF.